This TCR beta chain was identified during a study of Ad26.COV2.S vaccination and SARS-CoV-2 variants. The CDR3 length is 14 residues. In germline, CDR1 is SEHNR, CDR2 FQNEAQ (reference sequence). Trimming cost V 5 bases and J 5 bases, with 13 bases left between them. Treatment here: around 19 received Ad26.COV2.S at low or high dose, single or two shots; several received placebo; per-sample allocation not given. The study sampled participants on day 63 after the first vaccine or placebo injection. Sequencing was performed with immunoSEQ multiplex PCR; in TCRdb, only in-frame clones are kept and a portion is missing. In the table there are approximately 420,000 clones, roughly 88% of which are singletons.

The sequences come from peripheral blood, collected in a trial of Ad26.COV2.S vaccine versus placebo. The source of this sequence is a person between 18 and 65 years old who received the Ad26.COV2.S COVID-19 vaccine or a placebo. The chain uses TRBV7-9 and TRBJ2-1; a possible D gene is TRBD2 (6 bases). The CDR3 is CASSPRWGDNEQFF. The CDR3 region has the DNA TGTGCCAGCAGCCCCCGGTGGGGGGACAATGAGCAGTTCTTC.